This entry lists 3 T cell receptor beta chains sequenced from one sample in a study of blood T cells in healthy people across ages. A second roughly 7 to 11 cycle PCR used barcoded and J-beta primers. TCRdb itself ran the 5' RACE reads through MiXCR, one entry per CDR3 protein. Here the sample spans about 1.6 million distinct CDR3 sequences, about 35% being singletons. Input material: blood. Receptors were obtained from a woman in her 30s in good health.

This chain's CDR3 is CASSLWGLVGASETQYF. The CDR3 nucleotides are TGTGCCAGCAGTTTATGGGGACTAGTGGGAGCATCCGAGACCCAGTACTTC. The chain uses TRBV28 and TRBJ2-5; 8 bases fit TRBD2. With 0 bases clipped from V and 5 bases from J, the junction kept 11 bases outside the gene matches. Germline-derived CDR1 and CDR2 are MDHEN and SYDVKM. The CDR3 has 17 residues.

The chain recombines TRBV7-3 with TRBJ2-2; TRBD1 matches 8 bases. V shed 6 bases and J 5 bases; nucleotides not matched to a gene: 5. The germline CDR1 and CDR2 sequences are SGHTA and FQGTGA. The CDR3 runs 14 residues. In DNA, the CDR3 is TGTGCCAGCAGTCTGAGACAGGGGACCGGGGAGCTGTTTTTT. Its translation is CASSLRQGTGELFF.

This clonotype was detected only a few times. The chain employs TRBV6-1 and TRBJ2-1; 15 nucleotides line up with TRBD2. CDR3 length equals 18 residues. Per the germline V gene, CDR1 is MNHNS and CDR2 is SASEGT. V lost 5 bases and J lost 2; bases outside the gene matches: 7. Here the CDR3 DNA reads TGTGCCAGCAGTATGGGACTAGCGGGGGGCCTTACCTACAATGAGCAGTTCTTC. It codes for CASSMGLAGGLTYNEQFF.